The source of this TCR beta chain is a study of blood T cell repertoires in COVID-19. Study background: Sites across the United States, Italy and Spain contributed samples from acute and convalescent COVID-19. PBMCs, B-cell-depleted T cells, or T cells were the source of the cDNA or gDNA that made up the material.

Germline V gene lookup returns CDR1 LNHDA and CDR2 SQIVND (reference sequence). Trimming removed 6 bases at V and 4 bases at J, with 12 bases between. The CDR3 length is 13 residues. The Seattle site enrolled patients during active infection and followed them longitudinally. Original methodology: Amplifying reference gene primers gave estimates of nucleated cell counts. TCRdb's table, derived via immunoSEQ multiplex PCR, lists solely in-frame clones and lacks some. V and J calls and clone size are those listed in that table; D and trimming were worked out from the DNA. In the table there are about 82,000 clones, 75% to 85% of which are singletons.

The chain is built from TRBV19 and TRBJ2-5, with a weak D call TRBD2 (5 bases). Sequencing input: peripheral blood. This clonotype was obtained from a man in his sixties with COVID-19, enrolled during active disease. CDR3 nucleotide sequence: TGTGCCAGTAGGGAACTAGATCGAGAGACCCAGTACTTC. Amino acid sequence: CASRELDRETQYF.